This T cell receptor beta chain was profiled in a study of blood T cell repertoires in COVID-19 (dated by TCRdb to between 2020 and 2021). Background on the whole study: The collaborator samples originated in the United States, Italy and Spain and spanned the acute and convalescent phases of COVID-19. Where available, HLA class I and class II types were taken from metadata supplied by the sample provider and were not determined by assay-based typing. Deeply sampled blood TCRbeta repertoires from subjects exposed to, actively infected with, or recovered from COVID-19 were included in the dataset. Nearly every sample came with metadata listing a de-identified subject ID, COVID-19 status, age in years and sex. Samples were obtained from the ongoing ImmuneRACE study (first 160 participants) and from over 1,000 subjects provided by 6 global collaborators. The prospective study material was composed of cDNA or gDNA derived from T cells, B-cell-depleted T cells, or PBMCs. The repertoires were released in a freely available public database meant as a resource for research on the immune response to SARS-CoV-2.

Comment on this clone: Which antigen it targets is not known. Base qualities are not at hand, and no much larger clone is one base apart.

Broad study findings and their caveats: How much clinical and demographic metadata was included differed by source and by participant, and the metadata was provided uncurated.

The immunoSEQ Assay, a bias-controlled multiplex PCR, was used to amplify TCRbeta CDR3 regions from genomic DNA. Per the original workflow: Nucleated cell counts per sample were estimated from amplification of reference gene primers within the assay. Sequence reads were collapsed and filtered to measure the absolute abundance of every unique TCRbeta CDR3 rearrangement. For each sample, productive Simpson clonality was calculated as the square root of Simpson's diversity index across productive rearrangements. TCRdb's version of the immuneACCESS table is confined to in-frame rearrangements and falls short of the full clone set. An unresolved V gene accounts for under half of the shortfall where checked; the remainder is of unknown origin. V, J and clone size are taken as reported in that table, and D and trimming were inferred from the DNA itself. This sample lists approximately 240,000 clones; approximately 91% were detected once. The biggest ten clones account for around 0.83% of the sample.

In Seattle, one collaborating source enrolled patients while the infection was active and tracked those patients longitudinally over the course of disease. Each collaborating institution followed its own protocols to collect whole blood in K2EDTA tubes. For TCRbeta analysis, collaborators shipped samples in one of three forms: frozen whole blood, isolated PBMCs, or DNA extracted from either of those sample types. The sequencing input was peripheral blood. This clonotype was sampled from a man between 25 and 39 years old with COVID-19, enrolled during active disease.

In nucleotides, the sequence is TGTGCCAGAAACATAGACAGTGGGGAAAATGAAAAACTGTTTTTT. This translates into CARNIDSGENEKLFF. The chain joins TRBV6-4 to TRBJ1-4, and possibly TRBD1, on 5 matching bases. V is shortened by 9 bases, J by 5 bases, and the region joining them spans 19 bases. From the germline V gene, CDR1 is MRHNA and CDR2 is SNTAGT. Inclusive of the bounding cysteine and phenylalanine, the CDR3 is 15 residues long. Only CDR3 DNA is held: 45 bases, read in frame from base 1.